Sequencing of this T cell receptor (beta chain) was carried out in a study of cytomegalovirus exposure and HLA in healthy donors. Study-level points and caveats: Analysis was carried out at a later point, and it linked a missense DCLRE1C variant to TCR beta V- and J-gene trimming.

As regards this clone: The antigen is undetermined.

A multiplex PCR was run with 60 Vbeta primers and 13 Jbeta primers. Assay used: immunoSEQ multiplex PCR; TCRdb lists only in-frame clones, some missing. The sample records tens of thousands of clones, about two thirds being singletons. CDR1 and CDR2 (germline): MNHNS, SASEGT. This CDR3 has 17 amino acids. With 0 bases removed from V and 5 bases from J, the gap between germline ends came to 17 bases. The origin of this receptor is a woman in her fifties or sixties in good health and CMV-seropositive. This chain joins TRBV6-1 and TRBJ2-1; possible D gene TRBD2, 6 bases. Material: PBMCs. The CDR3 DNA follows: TGTGCCAGCAGTGAAGCGTTCTGGACGGGGGAGGACAATGAGCAGTTCTTC. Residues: CASSEAFWTGEDNEQFF.